The 27 T cell receptor beta chains listed next were all sequenced from one sample in a study of tissue T cells after allogeneic stem cell transplantation (dated by TCRdb to about 2022). The library relied on the immunoSEQ multiplex PCR assay. TCRdb mirrors the immuneACCESS table, restricted to in-frame sequences. Some clones are absent from its copies; in checked studies, under half trace to an unresolved V gene, and the reason for the others is unknown. The table for this sample lists several thousand clones; 50% of them were counted only once. The top ten clonotypes cover about 10% of the sample. According to the study, the label for this sample's time point signals: mouse harvest day 7 after allogeneic transplant. Mouse grafts combined 10^7 T-cell-depleted bone marrow cells with 10^6 splenic CD5+ T cells, given via tail vein injection. The sample was lymph node tissue. Source of these receptors: a female BALB/c mouse given C57BL/6 T cells with graft-versus-host disease after an allogeneic hematopoietic cell transplant.

This clone was found once. Gene names and germline match the mouse. Read sequence stops 1 residue before the CDR3 end, and the germline J gene provides the missing end. The chain employs TRBV5 and TRBJ1-1; the match to TRBD1 covers 7 bases. This CDR3 has 13 amino acids. V trimming: 4 bases; J trimming: 4 bases; junction bases outside the gene matches: 3. The V gene's germline CDR1 is LGHNA and CDR2 YNLKQL (reference sequence). The CDR3 bases that were read are TGTGCCAGCAGCCGAGACAGGGCCACAGAAGTCTTC. It yields the protein CASSRDRATEVF. In full, the CDR3 is CASSRDRATEVFF.

This clone was found a few times. The gene names here belong to mouse. CDR3 region: CASSPTGGSQNTLYF. CDR3 DNA (partial): TGTGCCAGCAGCCCGACTGGAGGGAGTCAAAACACCTTGTAC. The genes are TRBV13-3 and TRBJ2-4; a weak D match, TRBD2 (6 bases). The CDR3 goes on 1 residue after the read ends, and that part is filled in from the germline J gene. This CDR3 is built from 15 residues. V was trimmed by 5 bases and J by 0 bases, leaving 13 bases between them. Germline CDR1 is NNHDY and CDR2 is SYVADS.

About this clone itself: The germline and genes are mouse ones. The sequenced fragment ends 1 residue before the CDR3 boundary, so the rest is inferred from the germline J gene. The rearrangement uses TRBV26 and TRBJ1-1; D is possibly TRBD1 (5 bases). The germline V and J ends were trimmed by 3 bases and 4 bases, with 9 bases remaining between them. From germline, CDR1 is KGHPV and CDR2 FQNQEV (reference sequence). There are 13 residues in the CDR3. The CDR3 region is CASSLGAVTEVFF. The sequenced CDR3 bases are TGTGCCAGCAGTCTAGGGGCGGTCACAGAAGTCTTC.

This clone counts as medium-sized (0.01 to 0.1%). Genes and germline come from the mouse. The read terminates 1 residue before the CDR3 end, so the remaining end is supplied by the germline J gene. The chain uses TRBV31 and TRBJ2-1; 9 positions agree with TRBD2. This CDR3 region has 14 residues. The germline V gene has CDR1 GKSSPN and CDR2 SITVG. Trimming took 0 bases from V and 5 from J; bases not matched to a gene: 2. The sequenced CDR3 bases are TGTGCCTGGAGTCTGCTGGGGGGGGATGCTGAGCAGTTC. This encodes CAWSLLGGDAEQF. The entire CDR3 reads CAWSLLGGDAEQFF.

For this clone: Gene labels here are mouse ones. Read sequence stops 1 residue before the CDR3 end, and the germline J gene provides the missing end. The V and J genes are TRBV1 and TRBJ2-4; D is unresolved. Germline V gene sequence: CDR1 NSQYPW, CDR2 LRSPGD (reference sequence). Trimming stripped 4 bases from V and 2 bases from J, with 7 bases between. The CDR3 runs 13 residues. The CDR3 spells CTCSGPLQNTLYF. Incomplete CDR3 DNA: TGCACCTGCAGTGGACCGCTTCAAAACACCTTGTAC.

As regards this clone: The genes are named according to mouse. The read halts 1 residue ahead of the CDR3 end, with the missing end drawn from the germline J gene. V usage is TRBV26 and J usage is TRBJ1-6; D remains unclear. Being an ORF, TRBJ1-6 has a function that is uncertain. Germline-derived CDR1 and CDR2 are KGHPV and FQNQEV (reference sequence). The germline V and J ends were trimmed by 4 bases and 3 bases, with 7 bases remaining between them. The CDR3 has 14 residues. The sequenced CDR3 bases are TGTGCCAGCAGTCCTACAGTCTATAATTCGCCCCTCTAC. It specifies CASSPTVYNSPLY. The whole CDR3 is CASSPTVYNSPLYF.

About this clone: The germline and genes are mouse ones. The DNA ends 1 residue before the CDR3 does, and the rest of the CDR3 is filled in from the germline J gene. The V gene is TRBV15, the J gene TRBJ2-1; tentative D call: TRBD2 (5 bases). The CDR3 extends over 13 amino acids. V lost 5 bases to trimming and J lost 3 bases, with 8 bases between them. Germline CDR1 and CDR2: SGHND and FRSKSL. The chain's CDR3 is CASSRLFYAEQFF. The covered CDR3 bases are TGTGCCAGCAGTAGACTGTTCTATGCTGAGCAGTTC.

About this clone: The gene names here belong to mouse. The CDR3 goes on 1 residue after the read ends, and that part is filled in from the germline J gene. This chain connects TRBV13-2 to TRBJ2-7; 11 bases fit TRBD2. V lost 2 bases and J lost 0; bases outside the gene matches: 4. Looked up from germline, CDR1 is NNHNN and CDR2 is SYGAGS (reference sequence). The CDR3 runs 16 residues. The CDR3 here is CASGEPLGGRSYEQYF. The CDR3 bases that were read are TGTGCCAGCGGTGAGCCACTGGGGGGGCGCTCCTATGAACAGTAC.

Regarding this clone: Gene names are mouse gene names. CDR3 DNA, as far as it was read: TGTGCCAGCATTGGACAGGGACGAGAACAGTAC. Translated: CASIGQGREQY. The whole CDR3 is CASIGQGREQYF. V and J are TRBV13-1 and TRBJ2-7; 8 nucleotides agree with TRBD1. The CDR3 extends 1 residue past the end of the read, so its final part is completed from the germline J gene. Trimming removed 6 bases from V and 7 bases from J; junction bases left unmatched: 6. This CDR3 has 12 residues. Germline assignment: CDR1 NSHNY and CDR2 SYGAGN.

There are a few counts of this clone. These gene names are mouse names. Sequencing ends 1 residue short of the CDR3 end; the germline J gene provides the rest. This sequence joins TRBV14 and TRBJ1-6; 9 bases line up with TRBD1. TRBJ1-6 is flagged as an ORF with uncertain function. The V segment lost 5 bases and the J segment 0 bases; nucleotides outside the gene matches: 6. CDR1 is SGHDT, CDR2 FRDEAV, per germline. CDR3 length equals 17 residues. Partial CDR3 DNA: TGTGCCAGCAGCACCGGGACAGGGTTTTCCTATAATTCGCCCCTCTAC. Translation: CASSTGTGFSYNSPLY. In full, the CDR3 is CASSTGTGFSYNSPLYF.

A note on this clone: Genes and germline are mouse. The read halts 1 residue ahead of the CDR3 end, with the missing end drawn from the germline J gene. The chain carries TRBV23 and TRBJ2-3; TRBD2, the D gene given by the table, was not confirmed from the DNA. Germline values: CDR1 KGHTA, CDR2 FQNQQP. The CDR3 contains 14 residues. CDR3 residues: CSSSQSGGAETLYF. The DNA read from the CDR3 is TGCTCCAGCAGTCAATCGGGGGGGGCGGAAACGCTGTAT.

By share, this clone ranks as medium-sized. Gene names and germline refer to mouse. Read sequence stops 1 residue before the CDR3 end, and the germline J gene provides the missing end. J is TRBJ1-2 and V is TRBV12-1; D is unclear. The CDR3 sequence is 12 residues long. Germline loops: CDR1 SGHSN, CDR2 HYEKVE. The V and J ends lost 0 bases and 3 bases respectively, with 4 bases between them. CDR3 amino acids: CASSLGDSDYTF. Incomplete CDR3 DNA: TGTGCCAGCTCTCTCGGGGACTCCGACTACACC.

This clone showed up just a few times. Gene names and germline match the mouse. The read finishes 1 residue shy of the CDR3 end, and the germline J gene is used to complete it. This chain joins TRBV3 and TRBJ1-1; perhaps TRBD1 as D (6 bases). Trimming stripped 4 bases from V and 5 bases from J, with 8 bases between. Germline V gene lookup returns CDR1 SNHLY and CDR2 FYNGKV (reference sequence). The CDR3 extends over 12 amino acids. The part of the CDR3 DNA that was read is TGTGCCAGCAGCTGGGACAAGACAGAAGTCTTC. It yields the protein CASSWDKTEVF. The complete CDR3 sequence is CASSWDKTEVFF.

By share of the sample, this clone is medium-sized (0.01 to 0.1%). The gene names here belong to mouse. The read terminates 1 residue ahead of where the CDR3 ends, so the germline J gene completes it. The chain is built from TRBV13-2 and TRBJ2-7; 13 bases are shared with TRBD2. Germline CDR1 is NNHNN and CDR2 is SYGAGS (reference sequence). With 0 bases clipped from V and 7 bases from J, the junction kept 4 bases outside the gene matches. The CDR3 covers 15 residues. CDR3 sequence: CASGDVGTGGGEQYF. The CDR3 DNA, read in part, is TGTGCCAGCGGTGATGTCGGGACTGGGGGGGGAGAACAGTAC.

Comment on this clone: The genes are named according to mouse. CDR3 sequence: CTCSAPNQAPLF. The sequenced CDR3 bases are TGCACCTGCAGTGCCCCCAACCAGGCTCCGCTT. The rearrangement joins TRBV1 to TRBJ1-5; D is unclear. The read is 1 residue too short to cover the CDR3 end, so that end is filled in from the germline J gene. The CDR3 runs to 12 residues. Trimming cost V 3 bases and J 3 bases, with 3 bases left between them. Germline CDR1 and CDR2: NSQYPW and LRSPGD (reference sequence).

Of note for this clone: These gene names are mouse names. With the read ending 1 residue before the CDR3 end, the germline J gene is used to fill in that end. V gene TRBV29 combines with J gene TRBJ2-2; no firm D call. V lost 6 bases and J lost 1, with 6 bases in between. Per the germline V gene, CDR1 is MSHET and CDR2 is SYDVDS. This CDR3 has 13 residues. Partial CDR3 DNA: TGTGCTAGCAGCACAAGAAACACCGGGCAGCTCTAC. Translated: CASSTRNTGQLY. The entire CDR3 protein reads CASSTRNTGQLYF.

This clone is termed large. The germline and genes are mouse ones. CDR3 loop: CASSRDWGYEQYF. The sequenced part of the CDR3 DNA is TGTGCCAGCAGTCGGGACTGGGGCTATGAACAGTAC. The J gene is TRBJ2-7, the V gene TRBV19, with 10 bases aligning to TRBD2. The sequence runs out 1 residue before the end of the CDR3; the remainder is reconstructed from the germline J gene. The CDR3 consists of 13 residues. The junction had 1 base not matched to a gene; V was cut back by 4 bases and J by 3 bases. Germline CDR1 and CDR2: FNHDT and SITEND (reference sequence).

Regarding this clone: Germline and genes here are mouse. The DNA read from the CDR3 is TGTGCCAGCAGACAGGGTGGGAACACAGAAGTCTTC. Its protein is CASRQGGNTEVF. The CDR3 reads in full as CASRQGGNTEVFF. The V and J genes are TRBV26 and TRBJ1-1; weak D call: TRBD1 (6 bases). The CDR3 end falls 1 residue outside the read, so it is completed with the germline J gene. V was clipped by 6 bases and J by 1 base, with 9 bases between them. The germline V gene encodes CDR1 KGHPV and CDR2 FQNQEV (reference sequence). The CDR3 extends over 13 amino acids.

A note on this clone: Gene names denote mouse genes. The CDR3: CASGGGTTNSDYTF. CDR3 bases read: TGTGCCAGCGGTGGTGGGACAACAAACTCCGACTACACC. This chain joins TRBV13-2 and TRBJ1-2, with D possibly TRBD1 on 6 matching bases. The read halts 1 residue ahead of the CDR3 end, with the missing end drawn from the germline J gene. Trimming pared 3 bases from V and 0 bases from J, leaving 9 bases between. Per the germline V gene, CDR1 is NNHNN and CDR2 is SYGAGS (reference sequence). CDR3 length equals 14 residues.

This clone has more than one count but fewer than ten. The genes and germline here are from mouse. The read finishes 1 residue shy of the CDR3 end, and the germline J gene is used to complete it. The chain carries TRBV20 and TRBJ2-7, with 7 bases matching TRBD2. The CDR3 has 14 amino acids. After removal of 0 bases from V and 0 bases from J, the junction contained 2 bases not matched to a gene. Germline values: CDR1 GFQATS, CDR2 STVNSAI. CDR3 sequence reads: CGARDWGSSYEQYF. The CDR3 DNA, read in part, is TGTGGTGCTAGGGACTGGGGGAGCTCCTATGAACAGTAC.

A word on this clone: The genes are named according to mouse. The read terminates 1 residue before the CDR3 end, so the remaining end is supplied by the germline J gene. This sequence joins TRBV1 and TRBJ2-3, with 11 bases aligning to TRBD2. V shed 4 bases and J 0 bases; nucleotides not matched to a gene: 3. The CDR3 has 16 residues. The V gene's germline CDR1 is NSQYPW and CDR2 LRSPGD (reference sequence). The CDR3: CTCSGDWGTSAETLYF. CDR3 bases read: TGCACCTGCAGTGGGGACTGGGGGACTAGTGCAGAAACGCTGTAT.

Details on this clone: Each gene name is a mouse one. The read comes to an end 1 residue before the CDR3 does, leaving the germline J gene to fill in the end. V is TRBV2 and J is TRBJ2-1; tentatively, D is TRBD2 (5 bases). Deletions cut 0 bases from V and 13 bases from J, with 10 bases between. The CDR3 is made up of 12 amino acids. Germline lookup yields CDR1 LGHNA and CDR2 YSYQKL. The chain's CDR3 is CASSQDRWGQFF. CDR3 bases read: TGTGCCAGCAGCCAAGATAGGTGGGGACAGTTC.

This clone was seen only a few times. Gene names and germline refer to mouse. The CDR3 end lies 1 residue beyond the end of the read and is filled in from the germline J gene. The rearrangement uses TRBV16 and TRBJ2-7; tentatively, D is TRBD1 (6 bases). The V gene lost 5 bases and the J gene lost 7 bases, with 9 bases spanning the gap. Germline loops: CDR1 SGHSA, CDR2 FRNQAP. CDR3 size: 11 residues. CDR3 amino acids: CASSPGTEQYF. The covered CDR3 bases are TGTGCAAGCAGCCCCGGGACAGAACAGTAC.

This clone is termed large. The listed genes are named as in mouse. The read ends 1 residue early relative to the CDR3; the germline J gene fills the gap. The chain links TRBV3 to TRBJ1-2; D ambiguous. The CDR3 is 12 residues long. The V gene's germline CDR1 is SNHLY and CDR2 FYNGKV (reference sequence). Deletions cut 6 bases from V and 0 bases from J, with 5 bases between. CDR3 sequence: CASRQANSDYTF. The CDR3 bases that were read are TGTGCCAGCAGACAAGCAAACTCCGACTACACC.

Turning to this clone: Mouse gene names and germline throughout. The CDR3 end lies 1 residue beyond the end of the read and is filled in from the germline J gene. The rearrangement uses TRBV19 and TRBJ2-1; tentatively, D is TRBD2 (5 bases). Germline V CDR1 and CDR2: FNHDT, SITEND (reference sequence). This CDR3 is 12 amino acids long. Deletions cut 0 bases from V and 7 bases from J, with 5 bases between. The covered CDR3 bases are TGTGCCAGCAGTATAGTGGGGGCTGAGCAGTTC. Translated, it gives CASSIVGAEQF. In full, the CDR3 is CASSIVGAEQFF.

This clone rates as medium-sized. Gene names and germline match the mouse. The DNA ends 1 residue before the CDR3 does, and the rest of the CDR3 is filled in from the germline J gene. The rearrangement links TRBV13-2 to TRBJ2-1; 7 bases are shared with TRBD1. CDR1 and CDR2 from the germline V gene are NNHNN and SYGAGS (reference sequence). The CDR3 runs to 15 residues. V lost 0 bases, J lost 3 bases, and 3 bases stayed unmatched. The sequenced CDR3 bases are TGTGCCAGCGGTGATGCCCCAGGGGGCTATGCTGAGCAGTTC. It specifies CASGDAPGGYAEQF. From start to end, the CDR3 is CASGDAPGGYAEQFF.

As concerns this clone: The genes and germline here are from mouse. The CDR3 bases that were read are TGTGCCAGCAGTCTCACAGGGGGCGGTGCAGAAACGCTGTAT. Encoded protein: CASSLTGGGAETLY. In full, the CDR3 reads CASSLTGGGAETLYF. The chain employs TRBV26 and TRBJ2-3, with 9 bases aligning to TRBD1. The read ends 1 residue before the CDR3 terminus; that terminus is restored from the germline J gene. There are 15 residues in the CDR3. J was trimmed by 1 base and V by 3 bases; bases with no gene match: 2. Germline V gene lookup returns CDR1 KGHPV and CDR2 FQNQEV (reference sequence). The full variable domain, its missing parts supplied by reference TRBV26 and TRBJ2-3, is NSKVIQTPRYLVKGQGQKAKMRCIPEKGHPVVFWYQQNKNNEFKFLINFQNQEVLQQIDMTEKRFSAECPSNSPCSLEIQSSEAGDSALYLCASSLTGGGAETLYFGSGTRLTVL.